Below, one TCR beta chain is given with its context. Its antigen is unidentified. Germline CDR1 and CDR2: SGDLS and YYNGEE. The ends lost 4 bases at V and 5 bases at J; junction bases unmatched: 7. The CDR3 has 15 amino acids. These data originate in a study of cytomegalovirus exposure and HLA in healthy donors. Whole-study findings and limits: Presence/absence analyses supposed approximately even sequencing depth among donors.

PCR was performed using 60 Vbeta and 13 Jbeta primers. Repertoires were generated with immunoSEQ multiplex PCR, while TCRdb's copy carries only in-frame clones and drops some. The sample contains about 89,000 clones, 76% of which appear only once. The V call is TRBV9, the J call TRBJ1-4, with 8 bases lining up with TRBD1. This sequence was found in a male donor in good health and CMV-seronegative. The sample was PBMCs. Here the CDR3 DNA reads TGTGCCAGCAGCCCCTGGACAGGGCCCAATGAAAAACTGTTTTTT. It yields the protein CASSPWTGPNEKLFF.